The 16 T cell receptor beta chains below all came from one sample that was sequenced in a study of shared clonotypes between healthy human individuals. The naive CD8 subset, CD45RO-negative cells positively selected for CCR7, excluded terminally differentiated effector memory CD45RA+ cells. TCRdb's copy holds only in-frame clones and misses some; the assay was immunoSEQ multiplex PCR. The sample shows about 2.2 million clones, roughly 95% of them seen only once. Sequenced material: naive CD8+ T cells from PBMCs. These receptors all come from a man aged 18 to 29 in good health. Some clones in this sample may be carry-over from other donors' samples.

The gene calls are TRBV10-2 and TRBJ2-7, with TRBD2 identical over 8 bases. The V and J ends lost 1 base and 3 bases, in that order; junction bases with no gene match: 11. Per germline, CDR1 WSHSY and CDR2 SAAADI. This CDR3 spans 17 amino acids. CDR3 protein: CASSEWGLAGPFYEQYF. CDR3 DNA sequence: TGCGCCAGCAGTGAGTGGGGTCTAGCGGGCCCCTTCTACGAGCAGTACTTC.

The chain is built from TRBV9 and TRBJ2-7, with D possibly matching TRBD1 (6 bases). The V gene's germline CDR1 is SGDLS and CDR2 YYNGEE. V lost 3 bases and J 4 bases, leaving 14 bases between the germline ends. The CDR3 length is 14 residues. This chain's CDR3 is CASSESGTPYEQYF. CDR3 bases: TGTGCCAGCAGCGAATCCGGGACACCTTACGAGCAGTACTTC. The full variable domain, its missing parts supplied by reference TRBV9 and TRBJ2-7, is DSGVTQTPKHLITATGQRVTLRCSPRSGDLSVYWYQQSLDQGLQFLIQYYNGEERAKGNILERFSAQQFPDLHSELNLSSLELGDSALYFCASSESGTPYEQYFGPGTRLTVT.

This chain connects TRBV5-8 to TRBJ2-7; TRBD1 or TRBD2 may be the D gene (5 bases each). Per the germline V gene, CDR1 is SGHTS and CDR2 is YDEGEE. This CDR3 is built from 11 residues. The V and J ends lost 2 bases and 7 bases respectively, with 7 bases between them. The CDR3 nucleotides read TGTGCCAGCAGCTTTGGGGGTGAGCAGTACTTC. Residues: CASSFGGEQYF.

This chain uses TRBV27 with TRBJ1-2, with 9 bases that match TRBD1. CDR3 length: 14 amino acids. Germline V gene data show CDR1 as MNHEY and CDR2 as SMNVEV (reference sequence). The V and J ends lost 3 bases and 7 bases, in that order; junction bases with no gene match: 6. The CDR3 sequence: CASSLTGGALGYTF. In nucleotides, the CDR3 is TGTGCCAGCAGTTTGACAGGGGGGGCACTTGGCTACACCTTC.

This chain links TRBV28 with TRBJ1-1, with 8 bases identical to TRBD1. V shed 1 base, J shed 4 bases, and the junction held 5 bases outside the gene matches. The length of the CDR3 is 15 residues. CDR1 and CDR2 from the germline V gene are MDHEN and SYDVKM. The CDR3 bases are TGTGCCAGCAGTTTATACACCACAGGGGGCACTGAAGCTTTCTTT. Translation gives CASSLYTTGGTEAFF.

This clone was counted a single time. Other DNA sequences of this sample code for an identical CDR3. The chain employs TRBV4-1 and TRBJ2-1; D is uncertain. V lost 1 base, J lost 3 bases, and 4 bases lay in between. The length of the CDR3 is 13 residues. Germline V gives CDR1 MGHRA, CDR2 YSYEKL. CDR3 region: CASSQVGYNEQFF. CDR3 coding DNA: TGCGCCAGCAGCCAAGTAGGCTACAATGAGCAGTTCTTC.

The chain is built from TRBV19 and TRBJ1-2; D unclear. The CDR3 is 15 amino acids. Trimming took off 5 bases at V and 8 bases at J, with 21 bases between the two ends. Germline V gives CDR1 LNHDA, CDR2 SQIVND (reference sequence). The CDR3 coding sequence is TGTGCCAGTAGTCCTAAGGCGGGCCTGGTGGAGGGCTACACCTTC. This sequence encodes CASSPKAGLVEGYTF. The variable domain in full, completed from reference TRBV19 and TRBJ1-2, reads DGGITQSPKYLFRKEGQNVTLSCEQNLNHDAMYWYRQDPGQGLRLIYYSQIVNDFQKGDIAEGYSVSREKKESFPLTVTSAQKNPTAFYLCASSPKAGLVEGYTFGSGTRLTVV.

This rearrangement joins TRBV14 to TRBJ2-7; D gene ambiguous. The CDR3 spans 13 residues. Germline values: CDR1 SGHDN, CDR2 FVKESK. The ends were cut back, 4 bases at V and 6 bases at J, with 13 bases in the middle. The CDR3 DNA sequence: TGTGCCAGCAGCCTTACTTCAGGTAGCGAGCAGTACTTC. It translates to CASSLTSGSEQYF.

The chain combines TRBV27 with TRBJ2-7, with D possibly TRBD1 on 7 matching bases. The CDR3 length is 15 residues. CDR1 is MNHEY and CDR2 is SMNVEV in the germline V gene (reference sequence). Trimming stripped 5 bases from V and 5 bases from J, with 19 bases between. CDR3 coding DNA: TGTGCCAGCAGTGCAAAACTAGGAGGGGGCGACGAGCAGTACTTC. This sequence encodes CASSAKLGGGDEQYF.

The J gene is TRBJ2-1, the V gene TRBV6-1; D tentatively fits TRBD1 or TRBD2 (5 bases each). Germline loops: CDR1 MNHNS, CDR2 SASEGT. This CDR3 comprises 17 residues. Trimming took off 2 bases at V and 8 bases at J, with 22 bases between the two ends. The CDR3 spells CASSESQGTLVADEQFF. As DNA, the CDR3 is TGTGCCAGCAGTGAATCACAAGGGACCCTAGTTGCCGATGAGCAGTTCTTC.

On this clone itself: This CDR3 is also generated by other DNA sequences in the sample. V is TRBV28 and J is TRBJ2-1; no clear D gene. V was clipped by 3 bases and J by 8 bases, with 5 bases between them. CDR1 MDHEN and CDR2 SYDVKM come from the germline V gene. CDR3 size: 11 residues. CDR3 nucleotide sequence: TGTGCCAGCAGTTTTGTCGATGAGCAGTTCTTC. This translates into CASSFVDEQFF. The entire variable domain, with the rest obtained from reference TRBV28 and TRBJ2-1, is as follows: DVKVTQSSRYLVKRTGEKVFLECVQDMDHENMFWYRQDPGLGLRLIYFSYDVKMKEKGDIPEGYSVSREKKERFSLILESASTNQTSMYLCASSFVDEQFFGPGTRLTVL.

The CDR3 sequence: CAWSVLGRGKNIQYF. CDR3 nucleotides: TGTGCCTGGAGTGTCTTGGGCAGGGGCAAAAACATTCAGTACTTC. The chain has TRBV30 and TRBJ2-4; tentative D call: TRBD1 (6 bases). This CDR3 has 15 amino acids. The V gene's germline CDR1 is GTSNPN and CDR2 SVGIG (reference sequence). Between the trimmed V and J ends, which lost 0 bases and 3 bases, there was a span of 12 bases. The whole variable domain, remainder taken from reference TRBV30 and TRBJ2-4, is SQTIHQWPATLVQPVGSPLSLECTVEGTSNPNLYWYRQAAGRGLQLLFYSVGIGQISSEVPQNLSASRPQDRQFILSSKKLLLSDSGFYLCAWSVLGRGKNIQYFGAGTRLSVL.

The V gene is TRBV4-3, the J gene TRBJ1-5; possible D gene TRBD1, 6 bases. This CDR3 has 19 residues. Trimming cost V 2 bases and J 0 bases, with 20 bases left between them. Germline loops: CDR1 LGHNA, CDR2 YSLEER. CDR3 sequence: CASSQPKQGRSVSNQPQHF. The CDR3 coding sequence is TGCGCCAGCAGCCAACCGAAACAGGGCCGCTCGGTTAGCAATCAGCCCCAGCATTTT.

V and J are TRBV5-4 and TRBJ1-2; perhaps TRBD1 as D (5 bases). The V gene's germline CDR1 is SGHNT and CDR2 YYREEE (reference sequence). The length of the CDR3 is 17 residues. Deletions cut 2 bases from V and 2 bases from J, with 19 bases between. The CDR3 sequence is CASSFRVPQVPNYGYTF. The CDR3 nucleotides read TGTGCCAGCAGCTTTAGGGTGCCACAGGTACCCAACTATGGCTACACCTTC.

The chain links TRBV9 to TRBJ2-7, with 13 bases identical to TRBD2. The germline V gene encodes CDR1 SGDLS and CDR2 YYNGEE. CDR3 size: 16 residues. The V gene end was trimmed by 2 bases and the J gene end by 4 bases; junction bases not matched to a gene: 6. Here the CDR3 reads CASSVGLAGEGYEQYF. The CDR3 nucleotides read TGTGCCAGCAGCGTTGGACTAGCGGGAGAAGGATACGAGCAGTACTTC.

The V gene is TRBV7-8, the J gene TRBJ2-5; D possibly uses TRBD1 or TRBD2 (5 bases each). The germline V and J ends were trimmed by 5 bases and 4 bases, with 11 bases remaining between them. The germline CDR1 and CDR2 sequences are SGHVS and FQNEAQ. The CDR3 is 13 amino acids. CDR3 DNA sequence: TGTGCCAGCAGCCTCGGGGCGTTAGAGACCCAGTACTTC. Encoded protein: CASSLGALETQYF.